The sequence of this T cell receptor beta chain was determined in a study of CD8 T cells in ankylosing spondylitis. One entry per CDR3 protein results from TCRdb running MiXCR on the 5' RACE reads. This table has about 450,000 distinct CDR3 sequences, about 24% appearing once. This clonotype has only a few counts. Antigen specificity is unknown. Notes on the study in general: Ankylosing spondylitis blood appeared to be characterized by a TCR beta motif of under ten highly homologous variants.

The germline V gene encodes CDR1 DFQATT and CDR2 SNEGSKA (reference sequence). This CDR3 comprises 14 residues. V was shortened by 1 base and J by 0 bases, with 7 bases between the two germline ends. This clonotype originated in a male donor with ankylosing spondylitis. The sample consisted of blood, either unsorted or a sorted T cell fraction (not recorded which). This sequence joins TRBV20-1 and TRBJ1-5, with D uncertain. The CDR3 sequence is CSARGQVSNQPQHF. The CDR3 DNA reads TGCAGTGCTAGAGGGCAGGTTAGCAATCAGCCCCAGCATTTT.